This T cell receptor beta chain was recorded in a study of blood T cell repertoires in COVID-19. Looking at the study overall: Spain, Italy and the United States supplied samples that represented acute and convalescent COVID-19. In each case, the material was cDNA or gDNA derived from T cells, B-cell-depleted T cells, or PBMCs.

Per the original methods: Reference gene primer amplification in the assay estimated nucleated cell counts. TCRdb's copy holds only in-frame clones and misses some; the assay was immunoSEQ multiplex PCR. V, J and clone size reflect that table, while D and trimming were determined from the DNA. In the table there are about 190,000 clones, around 85% of which are singletons. CDR3 length: 15 amino acids. The germline V and J ends were trimmed by 4 bases and 7 bases, with 17 bases remaining between them. Per germline, CDR1 LNHDA and CDR2 SQIVND (reference sequence). This clonotype was sampled from a man between 70 and 80 years old with active or convalescent COVID-19. The specimen sequenced was peripheral blood. V usage is TRBV19 and J usage is TRBJ1-5; the D gene is possibly TRBD1 (6 bases). CDR3 region: CASSRNQGLGQPQHF. DNA of the CDR3: TGTGCCAGTAGTAGAAATCAGGGGTTAGGCCAGCCCCAGCATTTT.